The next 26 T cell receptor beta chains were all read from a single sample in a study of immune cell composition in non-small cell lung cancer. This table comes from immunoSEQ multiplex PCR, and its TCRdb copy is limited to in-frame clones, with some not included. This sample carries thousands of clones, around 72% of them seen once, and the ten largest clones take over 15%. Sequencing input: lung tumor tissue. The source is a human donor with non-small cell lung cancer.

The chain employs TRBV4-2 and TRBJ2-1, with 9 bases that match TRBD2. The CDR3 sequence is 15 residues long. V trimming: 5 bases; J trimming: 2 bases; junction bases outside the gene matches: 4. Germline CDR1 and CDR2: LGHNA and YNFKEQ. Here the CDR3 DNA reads TGTGCCAGCAGCTTTAGCGGGGGTACCTACAATGAGCAGTTCTTC. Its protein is CASSFSGGTYNEQFF.

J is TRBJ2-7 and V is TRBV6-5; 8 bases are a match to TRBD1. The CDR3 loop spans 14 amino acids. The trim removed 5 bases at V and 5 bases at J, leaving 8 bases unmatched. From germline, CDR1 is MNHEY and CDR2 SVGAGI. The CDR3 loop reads CASSQQGGINEQYF. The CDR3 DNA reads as TGTGCCAGCAGTCAACAGGGGGGTATAAACGAGCAGTACTTC.

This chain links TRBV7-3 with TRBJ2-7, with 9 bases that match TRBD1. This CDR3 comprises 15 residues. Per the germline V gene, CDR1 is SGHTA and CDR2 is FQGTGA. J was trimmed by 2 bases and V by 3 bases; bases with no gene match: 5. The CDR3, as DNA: TGTGCCAGCAGCTTGGACGGGACAGGGACCTACGAGCAGTACTTC. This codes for CASSLDGTGTYEQYF. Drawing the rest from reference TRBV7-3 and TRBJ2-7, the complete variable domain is GAGVSQTPSNKVTEKGKYVELRCDPISGHTALYWYRQSLGQGPEFLIYFQGTGAADDSGLPNDRFFAVRPEGSVSTLKIQRTERGDSAVYLCASSLDGTGTYEQYFGPGTRLTVT.

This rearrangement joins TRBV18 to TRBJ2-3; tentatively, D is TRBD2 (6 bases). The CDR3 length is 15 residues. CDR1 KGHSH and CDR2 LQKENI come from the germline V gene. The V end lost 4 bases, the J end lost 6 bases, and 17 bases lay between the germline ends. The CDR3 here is CASSLGGVSMDTQYF. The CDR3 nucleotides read TGTGCCAGCTCACTAGGCGGGGTCTCGATGGATACGCAGTATTTT.

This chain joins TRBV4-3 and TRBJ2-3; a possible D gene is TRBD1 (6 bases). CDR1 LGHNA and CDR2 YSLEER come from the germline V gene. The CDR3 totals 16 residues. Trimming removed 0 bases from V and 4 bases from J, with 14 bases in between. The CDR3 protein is CASSQEGQGWADTQYF. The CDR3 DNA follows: TGCGCCAGCAGCCAAGAGGGCCAGGGGTGGGCAGATACGCAGTATTTT.

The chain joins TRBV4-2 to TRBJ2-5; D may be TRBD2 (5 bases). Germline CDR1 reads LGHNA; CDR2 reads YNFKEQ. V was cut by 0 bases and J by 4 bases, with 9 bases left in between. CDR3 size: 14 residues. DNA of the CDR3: TGTGCCAGCAGCCAAGATGCGGGTCGAGAGACCCAGTACTTC. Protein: CASSQDAGRETQYF.

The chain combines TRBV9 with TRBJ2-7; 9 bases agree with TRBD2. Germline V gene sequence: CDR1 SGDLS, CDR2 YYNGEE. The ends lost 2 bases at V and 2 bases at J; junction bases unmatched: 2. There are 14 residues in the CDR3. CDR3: CASSVASGTYEQYF. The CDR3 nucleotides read TGTGCCAGCAGCGTGGCTAGCGGGACCTACGAGCAGTACTTC.

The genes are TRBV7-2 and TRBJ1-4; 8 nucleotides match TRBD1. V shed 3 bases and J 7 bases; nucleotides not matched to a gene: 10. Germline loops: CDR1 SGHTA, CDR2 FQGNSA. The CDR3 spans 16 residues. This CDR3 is CASSFQGAESGEKLFF. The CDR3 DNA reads TGTGCCAGCAGCTTCCAGGGGGCGGAATCGGGTGAAAAACTGTTTTTT. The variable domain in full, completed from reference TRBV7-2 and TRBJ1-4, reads GAGVSQSPSNKVTEKGKDVELRCDPISGHTALYWYRQSLGQGLEFLIYFQGNSAPDKSGLPSDRFSAERTGGSVSTLTIQRTQQEDSAVYLCASSFQGAESGEKLFFGSGTQLSVL.

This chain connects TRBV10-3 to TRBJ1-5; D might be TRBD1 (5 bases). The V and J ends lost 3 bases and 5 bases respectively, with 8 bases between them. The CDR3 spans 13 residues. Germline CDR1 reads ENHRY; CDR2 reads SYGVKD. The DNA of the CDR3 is TGTGCCATCAGTGATAAGGGGCATCAGCCCCAGCATTTT. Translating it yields CAISDKGHQPQHF.

CDR3: CASSTQTGTQGPLGIYNEQFF. The CDR3 region has the DNA TGTGCCAGCAGTACACAAACCGGGACACAAGGTCCCCTCGGCATCTACAATGAGCAGTTCTTC. V is TRBV2 and J is TRBJ2-1, with a weak D call TRBD1 (6 bases). Germline CDR1 and CDR2: SNHLY and FYNNEI. The CDR3 is 21 residues long. Trimming took off 5 bases at V and 3 bases at J, with 32 bases between the two ends.

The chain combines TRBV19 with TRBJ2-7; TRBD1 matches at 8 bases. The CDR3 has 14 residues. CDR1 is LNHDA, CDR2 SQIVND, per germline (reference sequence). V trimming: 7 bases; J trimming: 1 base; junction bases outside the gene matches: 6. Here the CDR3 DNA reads TGTGCCAGTAAACAGGACAGGGCTTCCTACGAGCAGTACTTC. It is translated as CASKQDRASYEQYF.

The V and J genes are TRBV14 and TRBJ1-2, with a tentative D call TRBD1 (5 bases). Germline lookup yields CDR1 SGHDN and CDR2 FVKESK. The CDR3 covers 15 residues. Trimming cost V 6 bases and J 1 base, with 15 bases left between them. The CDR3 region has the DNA TGTGCCAGCAGTCAATTCGACAGTTATAACTATGGCTACACCTTC. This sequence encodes CASSQFDSYNYGYTF.

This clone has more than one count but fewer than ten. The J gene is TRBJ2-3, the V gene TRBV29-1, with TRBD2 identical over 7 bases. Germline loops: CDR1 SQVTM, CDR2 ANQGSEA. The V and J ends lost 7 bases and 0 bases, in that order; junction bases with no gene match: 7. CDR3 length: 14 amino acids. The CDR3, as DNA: TGCAGCGCCCTTAAGACTAGCAGCACAGATACGCAGTATTTT. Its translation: CSALKTSSTDTQYF.

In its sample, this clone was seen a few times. For the CDR3, the DNA is TGTGCCAGCAGTGAAGGCGACATCTATAGCAATCAGCCCCAGCATTTT. Protein: CASSEGDIYSNQPQHF. The gene calls are TRBV6-1 and TRBJ1-5; no definite D call. V gave up 1 base and J gave up 0 bases, with 10 bases separating them. The CDR3 loop spans 16 amino acids. Germline CDR1 and CDR2: MNHNS and SASEGT.

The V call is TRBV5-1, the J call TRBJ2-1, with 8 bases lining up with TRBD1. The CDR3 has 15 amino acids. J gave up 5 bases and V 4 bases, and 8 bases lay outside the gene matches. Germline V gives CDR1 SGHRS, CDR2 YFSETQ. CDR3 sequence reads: CASSVGRTGNNEQFF. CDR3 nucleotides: TGCGCCAGCAGCGTTGGCAGGACAGGGAACAATGAGCAGTTCTTC.

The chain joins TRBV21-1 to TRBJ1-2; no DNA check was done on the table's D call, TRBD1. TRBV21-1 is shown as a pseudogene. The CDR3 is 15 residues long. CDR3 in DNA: TGTGCCAGCAGCTCAAAAAGGGGACAGGGCGGTGGCTACACCTTC. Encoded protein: CASSSKRGQGGGYTF.

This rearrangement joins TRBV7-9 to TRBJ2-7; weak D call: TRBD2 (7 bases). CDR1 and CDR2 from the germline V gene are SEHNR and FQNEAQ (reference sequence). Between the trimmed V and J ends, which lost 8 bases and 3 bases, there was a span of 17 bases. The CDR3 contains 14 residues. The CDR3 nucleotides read TGTGCCAGCGCCCGGGGGGACATACACTACGAGCAGTACTTC. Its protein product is CASARGDIHYEQYF.

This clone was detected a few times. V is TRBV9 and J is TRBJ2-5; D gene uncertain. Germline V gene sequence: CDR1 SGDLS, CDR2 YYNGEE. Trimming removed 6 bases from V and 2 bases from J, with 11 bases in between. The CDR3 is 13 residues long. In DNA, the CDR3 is TGTGCCAGCAACAGAAACGGTCAAGAGACCCAGTACTTC. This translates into CASNRNGQETQYF.

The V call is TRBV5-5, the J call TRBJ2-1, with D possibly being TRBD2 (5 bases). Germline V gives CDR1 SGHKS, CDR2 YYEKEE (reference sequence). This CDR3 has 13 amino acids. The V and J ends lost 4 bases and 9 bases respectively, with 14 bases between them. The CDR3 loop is CASSRDRDGEQFF. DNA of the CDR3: TGTGCCAGCAGCCGGGATCGGGATGGTGAGCAGTTCTTC.

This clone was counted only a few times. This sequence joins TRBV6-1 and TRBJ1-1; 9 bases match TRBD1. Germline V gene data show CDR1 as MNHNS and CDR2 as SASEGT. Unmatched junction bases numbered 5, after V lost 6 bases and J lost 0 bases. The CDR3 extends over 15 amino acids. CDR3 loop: CASRDRDRVNTEAFF. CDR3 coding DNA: TGTGCCAGCAGGGACAGGGACAGGGTGAACACTGAAGCTTTCTTT.

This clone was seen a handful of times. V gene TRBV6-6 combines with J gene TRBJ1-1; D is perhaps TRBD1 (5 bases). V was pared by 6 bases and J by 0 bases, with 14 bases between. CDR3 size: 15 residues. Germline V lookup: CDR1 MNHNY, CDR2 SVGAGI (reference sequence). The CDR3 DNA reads TGTGCCAGCAGGGCACAGGTCTACCTGAACACTGAAGCTTTCTTT. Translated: CASRAQVYLNTEAFF.

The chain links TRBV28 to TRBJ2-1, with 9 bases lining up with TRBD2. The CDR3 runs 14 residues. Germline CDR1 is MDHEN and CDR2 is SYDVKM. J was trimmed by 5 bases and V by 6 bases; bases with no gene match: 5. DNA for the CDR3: TGTGCCAGCAGCGCGGGGGGGATGGACAATGAGCAGTTCTTC. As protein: CASSAGGMDNEQFF.

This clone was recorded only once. The CDR3 DNA sequence: TGTGCCAGTAGTACCCGATGGGGGACAGGCAGCTCCTACGAGCAGTACTTC. It specifies CASSTRWGTGSSYEQYF. This sequence joins TRBV19 and TRBJ2-7; 8 bases align to TRBD1. The CDR3 runs to 17 residues. Germline CDR1 LNHDA, CDR2 SQIVND (reference sequence). V lost 4 bases and J lost 0; bases outside the gene matches: 11.

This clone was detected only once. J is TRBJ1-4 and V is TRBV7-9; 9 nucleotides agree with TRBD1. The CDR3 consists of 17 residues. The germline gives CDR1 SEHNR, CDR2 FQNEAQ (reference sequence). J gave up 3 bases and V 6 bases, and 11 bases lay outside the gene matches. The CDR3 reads CASRLPGQGYANEKLFF. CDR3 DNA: TGTGCCAGCAGGCTACCGGGACAGGGTTATGCTAATGAAAAACTGTTTTTT.

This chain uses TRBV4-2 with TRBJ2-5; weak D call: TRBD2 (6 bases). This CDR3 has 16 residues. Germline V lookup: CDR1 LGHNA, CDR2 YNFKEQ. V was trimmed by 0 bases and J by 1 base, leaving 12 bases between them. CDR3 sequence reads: CASSQDPGGVQETQYF. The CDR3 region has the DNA TGTGCCAGCAGCCAAGACCCCGGGGGAGTCCAAGAGACCCAGTACTTC.

This chain's CDR3 is CASSVPGQPYNEQFF. The DNA of the CDR3 is TGTGCCAGCAGCGTTCCGGGACAGCCTTACAATGAGCAGTTCTTC. The J gene is TRBJ2-1, the V gene TRBV27; 7 positions agree with TRBD1. The CDR3 sequence is 15 residues long. J lost 4 bases, V lost 6 bases, and 9 bases had no gene match. Germline CDR1 reads MNHEY; CDR2 reads SMNVEV (reference sequence).